This TCR beta chain was captured by sequencing in a study of blood T cell repertoires in COVID-19. Study details: The samples span acute and convalescent COVID-19 from the United States, Italy and Spain. In each case, the material was cDNA or gDNA derived from T cells, B-cell-depleted T cells, or PBMCs.

Germline loops: CDR1 SGHRS, CDR2 YFSETQ. Losses at the gene ends were 4 bases for V and 15 bases for J; bases not matched to a gene: 9. The CDR3 extends over 12 amino acids. In the study's own analysis: Nucleated cell counts were estimated from reference gene primer amplification. Measured with immunoSEQ multiplex PCR; TCRdb has only the in-frame clones, and not every one. Clone size and V and J calls were adopted from that table, with D and trimming inferred from the DNA. The sample holds about 87,000 clones, about 87% seen once. The sequencing input was peripheral blood. The source is a man aged 35-49 years with acute or convalescent COVID-19. The V and J genes are TRBV5-1 and TRBJ2-3; 9 nucleotides match TRBD1. CDR3 protein: CASSPGQGVTYF. The CDR3 bases are TGCGCCAGCAGCCCGGGACAGGGCGTAACTTATTTT. Looking up the rest from reference TRBV5-1 and TRBJ2-3 gives the full variable domain: KAGVTQTPRYLIKTRGQQVTLSCSPISGHRSVSWYQQTPGQGLQFLFEYFSETQRNKGNFPGRFSGRQFSNSRSEMNVSTLELGDSALYLCASSPGQGVTYFGPGTRLTVL.